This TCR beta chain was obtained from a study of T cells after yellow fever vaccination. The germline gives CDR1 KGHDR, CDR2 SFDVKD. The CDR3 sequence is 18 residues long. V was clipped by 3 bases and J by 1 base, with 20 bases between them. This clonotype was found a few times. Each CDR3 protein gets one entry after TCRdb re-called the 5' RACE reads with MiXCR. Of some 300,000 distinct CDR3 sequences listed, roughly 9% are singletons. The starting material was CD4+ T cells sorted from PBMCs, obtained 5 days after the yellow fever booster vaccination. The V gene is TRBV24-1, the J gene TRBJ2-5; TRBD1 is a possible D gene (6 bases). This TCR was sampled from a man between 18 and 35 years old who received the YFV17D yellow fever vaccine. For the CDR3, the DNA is TGTGCCACCAGTGATCCAAGTGCGTTGGGGGCCGGCCAAGAGACCCAGTACTTC. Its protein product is CATSDPSALGAGQETQYF.